A selection of T cell receptor beta chains follows, all from one sample in a study of shared clonotypes between healthy human individuals. Generated by immunoSEQ multiplex PCR, the TCRdb table keeps only in-frame clones and is missing some. This sample has about 1.5 million clones; about 96% occur once, and the top ten carry approximately 1.1%. Sequenced: naive CD4+ T cells sorted from blood. These TCRs come from a man in his thirties or forties in good health. The CDR3 runs from the conserved cysteine through the conserved F or W. A D gene is named only where the DNA matches it firmly. Size tells how often a clone was seen (once, few, many) or the class of an expanded clone, and some rows leave it out.

cdr3_nt cdr3_aa v_call d_call clone_size j_call
TGCGCCAGCAGTGAGAACTATTACGAGCAGTACTTC CASSENYYEQYF TRBV10-1 - - TRBJ2-7
TGTGCCACCAGCAGAGATCTCGTTGACAATGAGCAGTTCTTC CATSRDLVDNEQFF TRBV15 - - TRBJ2-1
TGTGCCAGCAGCTTGGGCAGGGACGCAGATACGCAGTATTTT CASSLGRDADTQYF TRBV5-5 - - TRBJ2-3
TGTGCCAGCAGTTTAAATCGGTTGGGGGCAAGGTACGAGCAGTACTTC CASSLNRLGARYEQYF TRBV28 - - TRBJ2-7
TGTGCCACCGGGAGAGTCACCGGGGAGCTGTTTTTT CATGRVTGELFF TRBV6-5 - - TRBJ2-2
TGTGCCTGGAGTGTGGGTGGGAGGCAGCCCCAGCATTTT CAWSVGGRQPQHF TRBV30 - - TRBJ1-5
TGCGCCAGCAGCTTGCCTAGCCCCGAGCAGTACTTC CASSLPSPEQYF TRBV5-1 - - TRBJ2-7
TGCGCCAGCAGCCCGGGCGGTGTTGGGGGCGCTTGGGCTAATGAAAAACTGTTTTTT CASSPGGVGGAWANEKLFF TRBV4-3 - - TRBJ1-4
TGTGCCTGGAGAGCCGGCGGGGGGGCAGATACGCAGTATTTT CAWRAGGGADTQYF TRBV30 TRBD2 - TRBJ2-3
TGTGCCAGCAGTTTATCTAGCGGGAGGGCGCAGTATTTT CASSLSSGRAQYF TRBV27 TRBD2 - TRBJ2-3
TGTGCCAGCAGAACCGAGGGTAGGGGCTACGAGCAGTACTTC CASRTEGRGYEQYF TRBV6-5 - - TRBJ2-7
TGTGCCAGCAGCCGACAGATGAACACCGGGGAGCTGTTTTTT CASSRQMNTGELFF TRBV6-1 - once TRBJ2-2
TGTGCCAGCAGTGGCCGGGGTTTCGGTCGAGAGACCCAGTACTTC CASSGRGFGRETQYF TRBV6-1 - - TRBJ2-5
TGTGCCACCAGGGGTGGAGTTTATAGGGATGAGCAGTTCTTC CATRGGVYRDEQFF TRBV19 - - TRBJ2-1
TGCAGCGTGCTGAACACTGAAGCTTTCTTT CSVLNTEAFF TRBV29-1 - - TRBJ1-1
TGTGCCAGCAGCTTGGTGGCAGAGTACGAGCAGTACTTC CASSLVAEYEQYF TRBV5-6 - - TRBJ2-7
TGCGCCAGCAGCTTGGGACAGGGGGACTACAATGAGCAGTTCTTC CASSLGQGDYNEQFF TRBV5-1 TRBD1 - TRBJ2-1
TGTGCCAGCAGCTTACGCCCTAGGGGCAATCAGCCCCAGCATTTT CASSLRPRGNQPQHF TRBV7-8 - - TRBJ1-5
TGTGCCAGTAGTGTGGGGGGGGCTTCTCGGAACGAGCAGTACTTC CASSVGGASRNEQYF TRBV19 - - TRBJ2-7
TGTGCCAGCAGCTCTAGCTTAGCGGGCACAGATACGCAGTATTTT CASSSSLAGTDTQYF TRBV7-9 - - TRBJ2-3
TGTGCCAGCAGCCCCCAGCGGGAGGATTACGAGCAGTACTTC CASSPQREDYEQYF TRBV2 TRBD2 - TRBJ2-7
TGTGCCAGCAGCCAAGGAAGAGGGACTAGCGGGAGTGGGTGGAAGACCCAGTACTTC CASSQGRGTSGSGWKTQYF TRBV16 TRBD2 - TRBJ2-5
TGTGCCAGCTTTAGGGGCACCGGGGAGCTGTTTTTT CASFRGTGELFF TRBV28 - - TRBJ2-2
TGTGCCAGTAGTATCAGAGTACTAAACGCCGGGGAGCTGTTTTTT CASSIRVLNAGELFF TRBV19 - once TRBJ2-2
TGTGCCAGCAGTGTACAGGGGTATCAGCCCCAGCATTTT CASSVQGYQPQHF TRBV6-1 TRBD1 - TRBJ1-5
TGCACCAGCAGCCAAGGACTAGCGGGAGGAAAAAACATTCAGTACTTC CTSSQGLAGGKNIQYF TRBV1 - - TRBJ2-4
TGTGCCAGCAGCGTAGAACAAGGGGGCCTGGGAGAGACCCAGTACTTC CASSVEQGGLGETQYF TRBV9 TRBD1 - TRBJ2-5
TGTGCCAGCTCACCGCTCAGGGAAAAACTGTTTTTT CASSPLREKLFF TRBV18 - - TRBJ1-4